Listed here are 27 T cell receptor beta chains from one sample, sequenced in a study of patients and donors after allogeneic stem cell transplantation (dated by TCRdb to the early 2020s). The library relied on RT-PCR. Instrument on record: NextSeq 550. The public reads were reprocessed in TCRdb via fastp at Q25 and MiXCR, keeping in-frame beta chains. Rows are unified per CDR3 protein, each entry keeping the most common DNA and genes. The sample profile shows over 150,000 distinct CDR3 sequences; over 25% of them were found once. The ten largest clones represent around 3% of the sample. Sequencing used blood, either unsorted or a sorted T cell fraction (not recorded which). These receptor sequences come from a human donor who was either an allogeneic HSCT recipient or a stem cell or donor lymphocyte infusion donor (not recorded which). It is not recorded whose cells these are; they may come from a transplant donor.

At least ten counts were recorded for this clonotype. The J gene is TRBJ2-7, the V gene TRBV4-3; perhaps TRBD1 as D (5 bases). Trimming pared 0 bases from V and 2 bases from J, leaving 8 bases between. This CDR3 has 14 residues. Germline CDR1 reads LGHNA; CDR2 reads YSLEER. This CDR3 is CASSQDAGPYEQYF. The DNA for the CDR3 is TGCGCCAGCAGCCAAGATGCAGGGCCCTACGAGCAGTACTTC.

CDR3 residues: CASSLWTSGYEQYF. Here the CDR3 DNA reads TGTGCCAGCAGCCTCTGGACTAGCGGCTACGAGCAGTACTTC. The chain joins TRBV7-9 to TRBJ2-7, with 10 bases identical to TRBD2. After removal of 5 bases from V and 3 bases from J, the junction contained 4 bases not matched to a gene. Germline lookup yields CDR1 SEHNR and CDR2 FQNEAQ (reference sequence). This CDR3 has 14 residues.

This clonotype was detected only a few times. The J gene is TRBJ2-7, the V gene TRBV6-5; perhaps TRBD2 as D (5 bases). This CDR3 has 13 residues. CDR1 is MNHEY and CDR2 is SVGAGI in the germline V gene. V was clipped by 0 bases and J by 6 bases, with 9 bases between them. CDR3 DNA: TGTGCCAGCAGTTACTCGGAAGGGAGCGAGCAGTACTTC. Translating gives CASSYSEGSEQYF.

The genes are TRBV20-1 and TRBJ2-5; a weak D match, TRBD1 (6 bases). The CDR3 is 12 amino acids. V was shortened by 6 bases and J by 7 bases, with 15 bases between the two germline ends. Germline CDR1 DFQATT, CDR2 SNEGSKA (reference sequence). The CDR3 here is CSATWGLGTQYF. The CDR3 bases are TGCAGTGCCACGTGGGGGCTGGGGACCCAGTACTTC.

J is TRBJ1-5 and V is TRBV12-3 or TRBV12-4; 9 nucleotides match TRBD1. V shed 6 bases and J 8 bases; nucleotides not matched to a gene: 8. The CDR3 totals 14 residues. The CDR3 is CASRPNRGREPQHF. CDR3 bases: TGTGCCAGCAGGCCTAACAGGGGGCGGGAGCCCCAGCATTTT.

The chain combines TRBV6-2 or TRBV6-3 with TRBJ2-7, with D hard to call. Germline CDR1 and CDR2: MNHEY and SVGEGT. This CDR3 is built from 14 residues. Trimming stripped 2 bases from V and 5 bases from J, with 13 bases between. The CDR3 DNA sequence: TGTGCCAGCAGTTACCCCCCTGTCGACCACGAGCAGTACTTC. Amino acids: CASSYPPVDHEQYF.

The chain joins TRBV4-3 to TRBJ1-2; no definite D call. Per the germline V gene, CDR1 is LGHNA and CDR2 is YSLEER. V lost 3 bases and J lost 1, with 6 bases in between. The CDR3 totals 13 residues. CDR3 sequence reads: CASSQGFNYGYTF. The CDR3 DNA is TGCGCCAGCAGCCAGGGGTTTAACTATGGCTACACCTTC.

The chain is built from TRBV28 and TRBJ2-3; D is unresolved. V was pared by 0 bases and J by 6 bases, with 7 bases between. Germline CDR1 MDHEN, CDR2 SYDVKM. This CDR3 spans 13 amino acids. Here the CDR3 reads CASSLWQSDTQYF. Written as DNA, the CDR3 is TGTGCCAGCAGTTTATGGCAGTCGGATACGCAGTATTTT.

The table lists this clonotype with a few counts. The V and J genes are TRBV10-3 and TRBJ2-7; no clear D. The CDR3 is made up of 10 amino acids. Looked up from germline, CDR1 is ENHRY and CDR2 is SYGVKD. CDR3 sequence reads: CAMGFGEQYF. Written as DNA, the CDR3 is TGTGCGATGGGGTTCGGCGAGCAGTACTTC.

The chain employs TRBV28 and TRBJ2-7; 8 positions match TRBD1. The CDR3 loop spans 14 amino acids. Trimming at V came to 6 bases and at J to 3 bases, leaving 7 bases not matched to a gene. The germline gives CDR1 MDHEN, CDR2 SYDVKM. The CDR3 sequence: CASSDPGGNYEQYF. DNA for the CDR3: TGTGCCAGCAGCGATCCAGGGGGCAACTACGAGCAGTACTTC.

The rearrangement uses TRBV6-2 or TRBV6-3 and TRBJ2-1, with 8 nucleotides matching TRBD1. Unmatched junction bases numbered 0, after V lost 6 bases and J lost 8 bases. Germline V gives CDR1 MNHEY, CDR2 SVGEGT. CDR3 size: 11 residues. This CDR3 reads CASRDRDEQFF. Written as DNA, the CDR3 is TGTGCCAGCAGGGACAGGGATGAGCAGTTCTTC.

This clonotype was counted ten times or more. The chain uses TRBV5-1 and TRBJ1-4; D perhaps matches TRBD1 (5 bases). The CDR3 extends over 13 amino acids. Germline V lookup: CDR1 SGHRS, CDR2 YFSETQ. The V gene lost 4 bases and the J gene lost 8 bases, with 12 bases spanning the gap. The CDR3 nucleotides read TGCGCCAGCAGCCCGGGACGGTCGGAAAAACTGTTTTTT. Translated, it gives CASSPGRSEKLFF.

This clonotype occurred many times. The V and J genes are TRBV7-9 and TRBJ2-1; no clear D gene. Germline lookup yields CDR1 SEHNR and CDR2 FQNEAQ (reference sequence). V was shortened by 5 bases and J by 10 bases, with 18 bases between the two germline ends. CDR3 length: 14 amino acids. The CDR3 DNA is TGTGCCAGCAGCCTGGACGGTCCGGTACGGGAGCAGTTCTTC. Its translation: CASSLDGPVREQFF. Drawing the rest from reference TRBV7-9 and TRBJ2-1, the complete variable domain is DTGVSQNPRHKITKRGQNVTFRCDPISEHNRLYWYRQTLGQGPEFLTYFQNEAQLEKSRLLSDRFSAERPKGSFSTLEIQRTEQGDSAMYLCASSLDGPVREQFFGPGTRLTVL.

This clonotype was picked up a small number of times. The chain recombines TRBV6-6 with TRBJ2-7; 7 bases align to TRBD1. Trimming at V came to 8 bases and at J to 12 bases, leaving 13 bases not matched to a gene. This CDR3 has 12 amino acids. Germline V gene data show CDR1 as MNHNY and CDR2 as SVGAGI (reference sequence). Here the CDR3 reads CASGRGGEFLYF. CDR3 coding DNA: TGTGCCAGCGGCCGAGGGGGCGAATTTCTGTACTTC.

CDR3: CACQGGDTQNIQYF. The CDR3 DNA reads as TGCGCCTGCCAAGGTGGGGACACACAAAACATTCAGTACTTC. J is TRBJ2-4 and V is TRBV10-2, with D possibly being TRBD1 (6 bases). This CDR3 region has 14 residues. Per the germline V gene, CDR1 is WSHSY and CDR2 is SAAADI. V was shortened by 11 bases and J by 5 bases, with 19 bases between the two germline ends.

The table lists this clonotype with many counts. The rearrangement links TRBV3-1 to TRBJ1-5; no firm D call. The V end was cut by 4 bases, the J end by 3 bases, with 4 bases between. The V gene's germline CDR1 is LGHDT and CDR2 YNNKEL (reference sequence). CDR3 length: 12 amino acids. CDR3 nucleotide sequence: TGTGCCAGCAGCCTCCTCAATCAGCCCCAGCATTTT. Its protein product is CASSLLNQPQHF.

V and J are TRBV29-1 and TRBJ2-7; D is possibly TRBD2 (6 bases). The CDR3 covers 11 residues. Germline-derived CDR1 and CDR2 are SQVTM and ANQGSEA. V lost 3 bases, J lost 7 bases, and 10 bases lay in between. The CDR3 DNA follows: TGCAGCGTTGATAGGGCGGGGGAGCAGTACTTC. Protein sequence: CSVDRAGEQYF.

This clonotype was detected many times. The J gene is TRBJ1-1, the V gene TRBV10-3; unclear D gene. Germline loops: CDR1 ENHRY, CDR2 SYGVKD. V was pared by 10 bases and J by 1 base, with 10 bases between. This CDR3 region has 12 residues. The CDR3 DNA follows: TGTGCCACCGAGACGGAGAACACTGAAGCTTTCTTT. It yields the protein CATETENTEAFF.

This chain joins TRBV30 and TRBJ2-2; D remains unclear. Per the germline V gene, CDR1 is GTSNPN and CDR2 is SVGIG (reference sequence). Deletions cut 2 bases from V and 7 bases from J, with 8 bases between. The CDR3 contains 12 residues. CDR3 sequence reads: CAWSLRIGELFF. CDR3 nucleotide sequence: TGTGCCTGGAGTCTCCGGATCGGGGAGCTGTTTTTT.

The rearrangement uses TRBV5-6 and TRBJ2-2; D may correspond to TRBD1 or TRBD2 (5 bases each). V lost 0 bases and J lost 5, with 14 bases in between. CDR3 length: 16 residues. Germline assignment: CDR1 SGHDT and CDR2 YYEEEE. In nucleotides, the CDR3 is TGTGCCAGCAGCTTGGCCGGGACCCCCGGTACCGGGGAGCTGTTTTTT. It codes for CASSLAGTPGTGELFF.

This clonotype was counted many times. The rearrangement uses TRBV20-1 and TRBJ2-2; possible D gene TRBD2, 7 bases. V was trimmed by 6 bases and J by 7 bases, leaving 18 bases between them. The germline gives CDR1 DFQATT, CDR2 SNEGSKA (reference sequence). This CDR3 has 14 amino acids. As DNA, the CDR3 is TGCAGTGCGCCCAGTTGGGGAGGGGGCGGGGAGCTGTTTTTT. Protein: CSAPSWGGGGELFF.

In the case of this clonotype: This could be a read error, since a much larger clone is one nucleotide away. In this CDR3 the conserved last residue, phenylalanine or tryptophan, is missing, so a read error is likely. The V and J genes are TRBV12-3 or TRBV12-4 and TRBJ1-1; perhaps TRBD1 as D (5 bases). Trimming shortened V by 2 bases and J by 0 bases, and 7 bases separated the two germline ends. The CDR3 runs 14 residues. The CDR3 region is CASSLWGMNTEAFL. The DNA of the CDR3 is TGTGCCAGCAGTTTATGGGGCATGAACACTGAAGCTTTCTTG.

This clonotype was observed a handful of times. This chain connects TRBV20-1 to TRBJ1-4; D uncertain. V lost 6 bases and J 6 bases, leaving 17 bases between the germline ends. The CDR3 consists of 14 residues. From germline, CDR1 is DFQATT and CDR2 SNEGSKA (reference sequence). Here the CDR3 reads CSAPTTPGYEKLFF. The CDR3 bases are TGCAGTGCCCCGACCACCCCCGGGTATGAAAAACTGTTTTTT.

The chain has TRBV20-1 and TRBJ2-3; D unclear. The CDR3 extends over 14 amino acids. Trimming left V 2 bases short and J 2 bases short, with 11 bases between. Germline CDR1 reads DFQATT; CDR2 reads SNEGSKA (reference sequence). The CDR3 nucleotides read TGCAGTGCTAGACTGGAAGATGCCACAGATACGCAGTATTTT. Its translation is CSARLEDATDTQYF.

The CDR3 bases are TGTGCCAGCAGCTCGGCATTCCCCAGGGCGGAAAAACTGTTTTTT. Translated: CASSSAFPRAEKLFF. The chain is built from TRBV7-9 and TRBJ1-4; tentatively, D is TRBD1 (5 bases). The length of the CDR3 is 15 residues. V was cut by 4 bases and J by 8 bases, with 17 bases left in between. The germline CDR1 and CDR2 sequences are SEHNR and FQNEAQ (reference sequence).

In DNA, the CDR3 is TGCAGTGCTAGAAGGACGGTGAACACTGAAGCTTTCTTT. It translates to CSARRTVNTEAFF. The chain has TRBV20-1 and TRBJ1-1, with D unclear. The CDR3 is made up of 13 amino acids. Germline CDR1 is DFQATT and CDR2 is SNEGSKA (reference sequence). Trimming took off 2 bases at V and 0 bases at J, with 7 bases between the two ends.

The CDR3 bases are TGTGCCAGCACCCCGGCCCGCTACGGGGATGAGCAGTTCTTC. Amino acids: CASTPARYGDEQFF. The J gene is TRBJ2-1, the V gene TRBV21-1; the table's D call TRBD2 went unverified against the DNA. TRBV21-1 is a pseudogene segment. This CDR3 spans 14 amino acids.